This TCR beta chain is drawn from a study of OX40 agonist ivuxolimab in advanced cancers. Background on the study: Intravenous ivuxolimab at 0.01 to 10 mg/kg was given to patients every 2 weeks. Age averaged about 60 years (range 23 to 79), and roughly 80% were male.

Overall study findings and caveats: CD8+ T cells (on average) carried more expanded clones than CD4+ T cells. In a subset of nonresponders, normalized T-cell clonal expansion was also low.

Germline V CDR1 and CDR2: SGHVS, FQNEAQ. This CDR3 spans 13 amino acids. V lost 6 bases to trimming and J lost 7 bases, with 12 bases between them. Repertoires were generated with immunoSEQ multiplex PCR, while TCRdb's copy carries only in-frame clones and drops some. The data contain 16,000 or so clones, around nine tenths of them singletons. In the case of this clone: Its antigen is as yet unknown.

The origin of this receptor is an adult with an advanced solid tumor such as melanoma, head and neck, liver or kidney cancer. This specimen consisted of CD4+ or CD8+ T cells sorted from blood, obtained in a trial of the OX40 agonist ivuxolimab. The V and J genes are TRBV7-8 and TRBJ2-2, with D possibly called TRBD1 or TRBD2 (5 bases each). As DNA, the CDR3 is TGTGCCAGCAGACCCACTAGGGGCGGGGAGCTGTTTTTT. It translates to CASRPTRGGELFF.